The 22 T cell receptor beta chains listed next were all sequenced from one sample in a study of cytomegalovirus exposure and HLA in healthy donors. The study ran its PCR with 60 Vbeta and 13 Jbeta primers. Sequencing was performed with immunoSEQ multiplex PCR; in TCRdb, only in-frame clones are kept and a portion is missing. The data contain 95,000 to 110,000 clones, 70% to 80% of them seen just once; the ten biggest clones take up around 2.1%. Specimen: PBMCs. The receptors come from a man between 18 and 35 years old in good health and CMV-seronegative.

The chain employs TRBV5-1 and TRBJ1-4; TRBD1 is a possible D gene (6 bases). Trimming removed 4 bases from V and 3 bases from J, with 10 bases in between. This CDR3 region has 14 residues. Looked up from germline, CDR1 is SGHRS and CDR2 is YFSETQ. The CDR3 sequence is CASSQTGANEKLFF. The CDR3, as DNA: TGCGCCAGCAGCCAGACAGGAGCTAATGAAAAACTGTTTTTT. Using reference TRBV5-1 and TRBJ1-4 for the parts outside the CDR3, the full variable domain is KAGVTQTPRYLIKTRGQQVTLSCSPISGHRSVSWYQQTPGQGLQFLFEYFSETQRNKGNFPGRFSGRQFSNSRSEMNVSTLELGDSALYLCASSQTGANEKLFFGSGTQLSVL.

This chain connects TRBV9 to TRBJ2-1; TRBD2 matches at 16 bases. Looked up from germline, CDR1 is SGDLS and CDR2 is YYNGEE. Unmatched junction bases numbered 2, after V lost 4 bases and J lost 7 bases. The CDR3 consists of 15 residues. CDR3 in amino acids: CASSQGLAGGNEQFF. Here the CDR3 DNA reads TGTGCCAGCAGCCAGGGACTAGCGGGGGGGAATGAGCAGTTCTTC.

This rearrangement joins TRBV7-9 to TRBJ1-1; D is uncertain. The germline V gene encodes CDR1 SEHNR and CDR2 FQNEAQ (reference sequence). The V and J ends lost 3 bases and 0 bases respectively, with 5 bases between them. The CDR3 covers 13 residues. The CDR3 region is CASSFLMNTEAFF. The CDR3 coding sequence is TGTGCCAGCAGCTTCCTTATGAACACTGAAGCTTTCTTT.

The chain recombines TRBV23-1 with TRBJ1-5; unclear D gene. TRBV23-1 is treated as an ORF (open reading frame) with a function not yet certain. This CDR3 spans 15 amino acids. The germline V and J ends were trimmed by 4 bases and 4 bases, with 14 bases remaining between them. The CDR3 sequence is CASSRSRLSNQPQHF. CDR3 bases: TGCGCCAGCAGTCGATCCAGGTTGTCGAATCAGCCCCAGCATTTT.

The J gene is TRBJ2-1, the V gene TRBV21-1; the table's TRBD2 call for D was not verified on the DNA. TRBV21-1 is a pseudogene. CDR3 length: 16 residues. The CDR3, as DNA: TGTGCCAGCAGCATTGGGCGGGGGAGCTCCTACAATGAGCAGTTCTTC. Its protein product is CASSIGRGSSYNEQFF.

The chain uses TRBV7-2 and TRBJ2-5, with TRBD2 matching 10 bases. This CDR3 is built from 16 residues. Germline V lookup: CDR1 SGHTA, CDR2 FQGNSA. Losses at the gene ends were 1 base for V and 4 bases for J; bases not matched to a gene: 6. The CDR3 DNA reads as TGTGCCAGCAGCTTAGGGCTAGCGGGGGTTTTAGAGACCCAGTACTTC. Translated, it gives CASSLGLAGVLETQYF.

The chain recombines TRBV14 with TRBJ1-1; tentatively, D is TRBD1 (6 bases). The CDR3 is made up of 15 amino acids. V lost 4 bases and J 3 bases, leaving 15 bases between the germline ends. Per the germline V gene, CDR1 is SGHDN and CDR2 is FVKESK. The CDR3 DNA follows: TGTGCCAGCAGCCGATTCCGGACAGCCTACACTGAAGCTTTCTTT. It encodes CASSRFRTAYTEAFF.

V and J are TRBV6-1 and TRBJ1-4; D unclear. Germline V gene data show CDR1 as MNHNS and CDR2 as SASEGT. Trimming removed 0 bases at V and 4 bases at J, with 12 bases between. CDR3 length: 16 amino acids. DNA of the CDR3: TGTGCCAGCAGTGAAGCGGTGGCGGTTGATAATGAAAAACTGTTTTTT. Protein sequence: CASSEAVAVDNEKLFF.

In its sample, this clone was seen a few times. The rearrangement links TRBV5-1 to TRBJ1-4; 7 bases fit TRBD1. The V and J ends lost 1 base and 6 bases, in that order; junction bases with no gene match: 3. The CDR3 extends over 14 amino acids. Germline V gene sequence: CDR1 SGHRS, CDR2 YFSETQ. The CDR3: CASSLSRGDEKLFF. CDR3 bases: TGCGCCAGCAGCTTGTCCAGGGGGGATGAAAAACTGTTTTTT.

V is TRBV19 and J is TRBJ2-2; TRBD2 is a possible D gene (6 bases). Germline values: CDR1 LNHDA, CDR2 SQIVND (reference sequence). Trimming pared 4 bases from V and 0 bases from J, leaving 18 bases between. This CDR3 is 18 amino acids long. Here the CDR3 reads CASSTRGRANSNTGELFF. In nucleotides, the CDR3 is TGTGCCAGTAGTACCCGGGGGAGAGCTAATTCGAACACCGGGGAGCTGTTTTTT. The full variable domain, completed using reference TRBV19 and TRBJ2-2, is DGGITQSPKYLFRKEGQNVTLSCEQNLNHDAMYWYRQDPGQGLRLIYYSQIVNDFQKGDIAEGYSVSREKKESFPLTVTSAQKNPTAFYLCASSTRGRANSNTGELFFGEGSRLTVL.

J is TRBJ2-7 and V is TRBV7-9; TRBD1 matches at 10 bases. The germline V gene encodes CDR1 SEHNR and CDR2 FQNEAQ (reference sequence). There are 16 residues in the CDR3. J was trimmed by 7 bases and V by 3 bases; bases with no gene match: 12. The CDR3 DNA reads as TGTGCCAGCAGCTTGACCGCCGGGACAGGGGCTTATGAGCAGTACTTC. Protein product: CASSLTAGTGAYEQYF.

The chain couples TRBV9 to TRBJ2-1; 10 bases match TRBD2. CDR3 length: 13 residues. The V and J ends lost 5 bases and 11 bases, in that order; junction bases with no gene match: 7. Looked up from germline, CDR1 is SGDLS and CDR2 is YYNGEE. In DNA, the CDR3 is TGTGCCAGCAGTGCTAGCGGGGGCCCCCAGCAGTTCTTC. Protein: CASSASGGPQQFF.

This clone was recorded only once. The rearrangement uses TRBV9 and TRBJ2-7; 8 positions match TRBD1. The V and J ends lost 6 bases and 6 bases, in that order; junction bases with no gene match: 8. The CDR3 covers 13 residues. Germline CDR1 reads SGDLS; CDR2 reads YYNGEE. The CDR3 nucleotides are TGTGCCAGCACCCCAGGGGGCGTGGGCGAGCAGTACTTC. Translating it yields CASTPGGVGEQYF.

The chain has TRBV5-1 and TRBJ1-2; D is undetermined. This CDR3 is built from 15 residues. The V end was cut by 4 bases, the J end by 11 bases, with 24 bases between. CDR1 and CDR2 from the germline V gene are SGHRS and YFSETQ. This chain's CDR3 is CASSPPLGQYDLYTF. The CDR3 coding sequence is TGCGCCAGCAGCCCCCCCCTGGGCCAGTACGATCTTTACACCTTC.

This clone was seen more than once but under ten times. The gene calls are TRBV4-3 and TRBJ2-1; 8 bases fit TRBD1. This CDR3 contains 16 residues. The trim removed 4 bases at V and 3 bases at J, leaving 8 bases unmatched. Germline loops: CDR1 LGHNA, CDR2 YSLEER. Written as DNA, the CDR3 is TGCGCCAGCAGCCCCGCCAGGACAGGGTACTACAATGAGCAGTTCTTC. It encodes CASSPARTGYYNEQFF.

The CDR3 reads CASSFYRDRGNSPLHF. CDR3 DNA sequence: TGTGCCAGCAGCTTCTACCGGGACAGGGGGAATTCACCCCTCCACTTT. V and J are TRBV7-6 and TRBJ1-6, with 11 nucleotides matching TRBD1. CDR1 and CDR2 from the germline V gene are SGHVS and FNYEAQ. The V segment lost 3 bases and the J segment 7 bases; nucleotides outside the gene matches: 5. The CDR3 covers 16 residues.

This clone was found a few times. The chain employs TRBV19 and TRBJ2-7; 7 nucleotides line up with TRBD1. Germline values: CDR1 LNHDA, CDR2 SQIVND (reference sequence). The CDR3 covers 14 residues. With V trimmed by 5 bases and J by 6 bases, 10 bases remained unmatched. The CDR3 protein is CASSVYRGPGEQYF. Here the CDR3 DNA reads TGTGCCAGTAGTGTTTACAGGGGACCGGGCGAGCAGTACTTC.

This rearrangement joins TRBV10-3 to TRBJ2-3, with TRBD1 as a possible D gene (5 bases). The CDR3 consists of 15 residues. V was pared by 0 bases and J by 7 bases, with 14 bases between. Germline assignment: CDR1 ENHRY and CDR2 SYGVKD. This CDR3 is CAISESKQGLYTQYF. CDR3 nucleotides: TGTGCCATCAGTGAGTCGAAGCAGGGATTGTATACGCAGTATTTT.

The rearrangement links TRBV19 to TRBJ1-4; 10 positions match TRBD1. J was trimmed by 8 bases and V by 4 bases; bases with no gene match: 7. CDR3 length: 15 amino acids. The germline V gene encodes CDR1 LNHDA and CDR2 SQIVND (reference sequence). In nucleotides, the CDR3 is TGTGCCAGTAGTACAATCGGACAGGGGGGAGAAAAACTGTTTTTT. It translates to CASSTIGQGGEKLFF. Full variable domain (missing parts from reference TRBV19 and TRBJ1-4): DGGITQSPKYLFRKEGQNVTLSCEQNLNHDAMYWYRQDPGQGLRLIYYSQIVNDFQKGDIAEGYSVSREKKESFPLTVTSAQKNPTAFYLCASSTIGQGGEKLFFGSGTQLSVL.

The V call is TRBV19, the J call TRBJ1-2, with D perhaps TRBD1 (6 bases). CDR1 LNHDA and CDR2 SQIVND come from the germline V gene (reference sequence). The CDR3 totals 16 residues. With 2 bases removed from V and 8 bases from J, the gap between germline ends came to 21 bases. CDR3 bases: TGTGCCAGTAGTATATGGGTCGGACAGCCTCGTCGCGGCTACACCTTC. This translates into CASSIWVGQPRRGYTF.

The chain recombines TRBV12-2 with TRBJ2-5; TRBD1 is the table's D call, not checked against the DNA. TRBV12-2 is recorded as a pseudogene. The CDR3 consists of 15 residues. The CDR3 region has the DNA TGTGCAAGTCGCTTAGTAGTAGGGGGCCAAGAGACCCAGTACTTC. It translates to CASRLVVGGQETQYF.

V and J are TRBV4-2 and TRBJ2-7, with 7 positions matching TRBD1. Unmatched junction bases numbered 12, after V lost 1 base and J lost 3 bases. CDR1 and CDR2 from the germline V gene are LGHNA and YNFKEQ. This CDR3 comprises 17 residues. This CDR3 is CASSQGGQGEVYYEQYF. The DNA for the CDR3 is TGTGCCAGCAGCCAAGGAGGGCAGGGGGAAGTTTACTACGAGCAGTACTTC.